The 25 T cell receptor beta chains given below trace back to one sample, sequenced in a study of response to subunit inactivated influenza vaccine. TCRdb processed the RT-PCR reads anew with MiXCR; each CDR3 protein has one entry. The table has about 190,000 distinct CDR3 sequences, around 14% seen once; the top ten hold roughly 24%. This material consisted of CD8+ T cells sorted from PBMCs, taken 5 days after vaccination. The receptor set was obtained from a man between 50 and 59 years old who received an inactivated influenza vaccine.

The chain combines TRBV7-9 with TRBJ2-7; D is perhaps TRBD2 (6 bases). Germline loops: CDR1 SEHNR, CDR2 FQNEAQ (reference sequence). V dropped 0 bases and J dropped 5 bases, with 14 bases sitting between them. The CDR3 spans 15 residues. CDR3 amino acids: CASSLALGTANEQYF. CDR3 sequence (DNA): TGTGCCAGCAGCTTAGCGCTGGGGACTGCGAACGAGCAGTACTTC.

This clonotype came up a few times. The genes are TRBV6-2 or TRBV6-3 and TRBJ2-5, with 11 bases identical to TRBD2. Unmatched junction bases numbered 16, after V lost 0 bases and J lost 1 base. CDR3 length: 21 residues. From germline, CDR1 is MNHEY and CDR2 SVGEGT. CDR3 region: CASSYSTGVAGGPASQETQYF. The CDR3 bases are TGTGCCAGCAGTTACTCGACCGGAGTAGCGGGAGGGCCTGCGTCCCAAGAGACCCAGTACTTC.

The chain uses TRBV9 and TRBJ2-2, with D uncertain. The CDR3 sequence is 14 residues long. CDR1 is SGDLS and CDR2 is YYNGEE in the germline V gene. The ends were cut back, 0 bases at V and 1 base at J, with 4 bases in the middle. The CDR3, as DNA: TGTGCCAGCAGCGTAGCGAAGAACACCGGGGAGCTGTTTTTT. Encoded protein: CASSVAKNTGELFF. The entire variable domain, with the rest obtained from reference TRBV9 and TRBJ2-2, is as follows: DSGVTQTPKHLITATGQRVTLRCSPRSGDLSVYWYQQSLDQGLQFLIQYYNGEERAKGNILERFSAQQFPDLHSELNLSSLELGDSALYFCASSVAKNTGELFFGEGSRLTVL.

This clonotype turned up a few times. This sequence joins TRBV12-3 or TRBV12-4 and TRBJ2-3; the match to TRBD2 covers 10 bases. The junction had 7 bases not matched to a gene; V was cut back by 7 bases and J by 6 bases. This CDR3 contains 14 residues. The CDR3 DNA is TGTGCCAGCAAAGCTAGCGGGGGTGTGGATACGCAGTATTTT. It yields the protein CASKASGGVDTQYF.

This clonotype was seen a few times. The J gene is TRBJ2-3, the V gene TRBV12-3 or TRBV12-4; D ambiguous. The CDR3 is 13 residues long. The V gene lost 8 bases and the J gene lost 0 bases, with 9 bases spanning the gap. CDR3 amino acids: CASFGFSTDTQYF. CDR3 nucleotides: TGTGCCAGCTTCGGCTTTAGCACAGATACGCAGTATTTT.

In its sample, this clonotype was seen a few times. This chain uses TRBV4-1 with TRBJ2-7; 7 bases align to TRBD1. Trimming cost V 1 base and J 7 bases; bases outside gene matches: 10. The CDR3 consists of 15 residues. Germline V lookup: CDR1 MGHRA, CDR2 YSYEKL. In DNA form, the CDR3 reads TGCGCCAGCAGCCAAGTCGTCGAACAGGGGACAGAGCAGTACTTC. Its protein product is CASSQVVEQGTEQYF.

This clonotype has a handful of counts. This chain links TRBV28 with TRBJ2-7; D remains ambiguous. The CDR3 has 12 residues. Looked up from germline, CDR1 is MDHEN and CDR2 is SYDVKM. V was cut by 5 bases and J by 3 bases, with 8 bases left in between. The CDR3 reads CASSLGFYEQYF. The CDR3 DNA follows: TGTGCCAGCAGTCTAGGGTTCTACGAGCAGTACTTC.

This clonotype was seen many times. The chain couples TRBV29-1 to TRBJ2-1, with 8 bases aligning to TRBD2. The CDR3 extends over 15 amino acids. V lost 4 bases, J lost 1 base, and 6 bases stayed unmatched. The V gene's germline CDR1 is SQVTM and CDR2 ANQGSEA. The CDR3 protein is CSVGVSSGSYNEQFF. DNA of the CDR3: TGCAGCGTTGGAGTGTCTAGCGGGTCCTACAATGAGCAGTTCTTC.

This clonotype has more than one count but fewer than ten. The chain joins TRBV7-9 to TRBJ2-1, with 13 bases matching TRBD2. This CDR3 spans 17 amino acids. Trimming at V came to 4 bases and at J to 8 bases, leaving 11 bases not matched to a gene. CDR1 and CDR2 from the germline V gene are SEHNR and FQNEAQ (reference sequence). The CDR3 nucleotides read TGTGCCAGCAGCTCCGGACTGCGACTAGCGGGGGGAGATGAGCAGTTCTTC. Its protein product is CASSSGLRLAGGDEQFF.

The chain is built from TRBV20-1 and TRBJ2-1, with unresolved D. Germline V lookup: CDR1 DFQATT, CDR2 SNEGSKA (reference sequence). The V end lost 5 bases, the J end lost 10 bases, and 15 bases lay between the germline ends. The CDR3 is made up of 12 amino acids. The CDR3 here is CSAPRGNGEQFF. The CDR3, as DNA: TGCAGTGCTCCCAGAGGTAATGGCGAGCAGTTCTTC.

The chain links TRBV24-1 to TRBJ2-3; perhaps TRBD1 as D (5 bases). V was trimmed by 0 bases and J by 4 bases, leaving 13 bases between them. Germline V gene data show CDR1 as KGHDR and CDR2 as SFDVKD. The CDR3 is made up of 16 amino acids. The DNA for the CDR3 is TGTGCCACCAGTGATTTGCAAGGAACAGGTCCAGATACGCAGTATTTT. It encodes CATSDLQGTGPDTQYF.

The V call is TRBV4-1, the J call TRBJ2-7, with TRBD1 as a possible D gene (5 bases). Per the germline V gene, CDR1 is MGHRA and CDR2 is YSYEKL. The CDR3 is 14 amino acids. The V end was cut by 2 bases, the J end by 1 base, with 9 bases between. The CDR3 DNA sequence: TGCGCCAGCAGCCAAACACGACAGTCCTACGAGCAGTACTTC. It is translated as CASSQTRQSYEQYF.

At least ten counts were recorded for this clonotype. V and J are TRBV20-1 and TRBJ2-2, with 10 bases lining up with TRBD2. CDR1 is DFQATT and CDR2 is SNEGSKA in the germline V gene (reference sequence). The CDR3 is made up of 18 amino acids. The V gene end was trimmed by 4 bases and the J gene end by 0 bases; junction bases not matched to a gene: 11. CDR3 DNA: TGCAGTGCTATCCAAACCACAGGACTAGCGGCGAACACCGGGGAGCTGTTTTTT. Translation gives CSAIQTTGLAANTGELFF.

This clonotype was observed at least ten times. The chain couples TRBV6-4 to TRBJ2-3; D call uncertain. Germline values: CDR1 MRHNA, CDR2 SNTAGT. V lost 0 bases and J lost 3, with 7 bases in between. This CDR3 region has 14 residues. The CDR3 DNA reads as TGTGCCAGCAGTGACTCGACGGAGACAGATACGCAGTATTTT. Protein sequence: CASSDSTETDTQYF.

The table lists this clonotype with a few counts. The CDR3, as DNA: TGTGCCACTAACTCGGGACAGGCCCCAGATACGCAGTATTTT. Its translation: CATNSGQAPDTQYF. The chain carries TRBV28 and TRBJ2-3, with 8 bases aligning to TRBD1. Germline assignment: CDR1 MDHEN and CDR2 SYDVKM. The CDR3 covers 14 residues. Trimming removed 10 bases from V and 4 bases from J; junction bases left unmatched: 10.

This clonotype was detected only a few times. CDR3 amino acids: CASSDTGLSTDTQYF. DNA for the CDR3: TGTGCCAGCAGTGATACAGGGCTTAGCACAGATACGCAGTATTTT. The rearrangement links TRBV2 to TRBJ2-3; the D gene is possibly TRBD1 (6 bases). CDR3 length equals 15 residues. Per germline, CDR1 SNHLY and CDR2 FYNNEI. Trimming pared 3 bases from V and 0 bases from J, leaving 10 bases between. The variable domain in full, with the rest retrieved from reference TRBV2 and TRBJ2-3, is EPEVTQTPSHQVTQMGQEVILRCVPISNHLYFYWYRQILGQKVEFLVSFYNNEISEKSEIFDDQFSVERPDGSNFTLKIRSTKLEDSAMYFCASSDTGLSTDTQYFGPGTRLTVL.

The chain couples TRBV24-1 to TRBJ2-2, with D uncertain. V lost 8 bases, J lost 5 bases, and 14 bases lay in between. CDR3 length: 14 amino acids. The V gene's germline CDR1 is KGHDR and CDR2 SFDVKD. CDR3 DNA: TGTGCCACCACACCCGGTACCGGGACCGGGGAGCTGTTTTTT. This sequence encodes CATTPGTGTGELFF.

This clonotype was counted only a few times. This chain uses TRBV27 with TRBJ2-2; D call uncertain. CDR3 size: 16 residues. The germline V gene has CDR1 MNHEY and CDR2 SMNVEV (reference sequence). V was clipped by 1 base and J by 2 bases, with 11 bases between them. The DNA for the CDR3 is TGTGCCAGCAGTTTATTATCGCGAGTAAACACCGGGGAGCTGTTTTTT. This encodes CASSLLSRVNTGELFF.

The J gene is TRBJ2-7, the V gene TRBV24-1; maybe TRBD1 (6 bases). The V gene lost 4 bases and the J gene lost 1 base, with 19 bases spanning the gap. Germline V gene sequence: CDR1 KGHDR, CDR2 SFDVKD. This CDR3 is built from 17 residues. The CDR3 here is CATSDNTQGPYSYEQYF. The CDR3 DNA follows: TGTGCCACCAGTGACAATACTCAGGGGCCGTATTCCTACGAGCAGTACTTC.

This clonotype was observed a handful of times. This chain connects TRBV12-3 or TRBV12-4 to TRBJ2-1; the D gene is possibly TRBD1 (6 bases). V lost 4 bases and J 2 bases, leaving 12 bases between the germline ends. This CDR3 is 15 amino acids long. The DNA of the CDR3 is TGTGCCAGCAGTTCCCCGGGACACACCTACAATGAGCAGTTCTTC. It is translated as CASSSPGHTYNEQFF.

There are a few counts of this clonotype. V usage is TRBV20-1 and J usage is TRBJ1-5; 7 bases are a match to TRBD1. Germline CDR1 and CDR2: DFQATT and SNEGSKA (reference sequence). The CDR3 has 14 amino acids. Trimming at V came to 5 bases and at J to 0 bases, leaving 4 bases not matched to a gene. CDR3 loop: CSAAQGFSNQPQHF. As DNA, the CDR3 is TGCAGTGCTGCACAGGGGTTTAGCAATCAGCCCCAGCATTTT.

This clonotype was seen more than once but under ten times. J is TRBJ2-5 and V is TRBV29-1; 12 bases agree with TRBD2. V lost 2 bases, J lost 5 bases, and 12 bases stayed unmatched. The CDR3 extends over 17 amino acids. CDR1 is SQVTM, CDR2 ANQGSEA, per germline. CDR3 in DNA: TGCAGCGTTGAACTCAGAACTAGCGGGAGGTCTTGGGAGACCCAGTACTTC. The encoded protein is CSVELRTSGRSWETQYF.

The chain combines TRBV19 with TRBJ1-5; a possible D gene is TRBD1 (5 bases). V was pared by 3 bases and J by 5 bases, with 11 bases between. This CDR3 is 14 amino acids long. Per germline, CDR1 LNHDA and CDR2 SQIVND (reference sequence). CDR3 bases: TGTGCCAGTAGTATTGCGGGGGTGGATCAGCCCCAGCATTTT. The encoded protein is CASSIAGVDQPQHF. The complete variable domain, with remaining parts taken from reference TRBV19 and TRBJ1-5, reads DGGITQSPKYLFRKEGQNVTLSCEQNLNHDAMYWYRQDPGQGLRLIYYSQIVNDFQKGDIAEGYSVSREKKESFPLTVTSAQKNPTAFYLCASSIAGVDQPQHFGDGTRLSIL.

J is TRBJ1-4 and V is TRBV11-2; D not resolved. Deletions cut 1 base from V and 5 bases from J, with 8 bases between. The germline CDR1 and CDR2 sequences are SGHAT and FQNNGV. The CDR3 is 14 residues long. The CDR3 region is CASSLAPGNEKLFF. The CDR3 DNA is TGTGCCAGCAGCTTAGCGCCGGGGAATGAAAAACTGTTTTTT.

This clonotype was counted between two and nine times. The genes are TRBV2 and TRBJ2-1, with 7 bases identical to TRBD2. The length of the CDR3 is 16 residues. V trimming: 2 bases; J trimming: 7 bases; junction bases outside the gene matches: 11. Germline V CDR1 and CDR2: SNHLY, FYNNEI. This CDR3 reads CASSEFPGTTRNEQFF. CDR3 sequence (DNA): TGTGCCAGCAGTGAATTCCCCGGGACTACCAGGAATGAGCAGTTCTTC.